Below, one T cell receptor (beta chain) is given with its context. This entry belongs to a study of blood T cell repertoires in COVID-19. Study in general: Acute-phase and convalescent COVID-19 samples originated in the United States, Italy and Spain. T cells, B-cell-depleted T cells, or PBMCs supplied cDNA or gDNA.

Trimming stripped 5 bases from V and 7 bases from J, with 12 bases between. The CDR3 contains 12 residues. Original processing notes: Counts of nucleated cells, estimated from reference gene primer amplification, were obtained. Data came from immunoSEQ multiplex PCR; TCRdb stores just in-frame clones and leaves some out. For V, J and clone size, that table is used; D and trimming come from the DNA. The sample lists some 140,000 clones, 79% seen once, with roughly 3.6% in the top ten. Sequences were obtained from peripheral blood. The rearrangement joins TRBV12-3 or TRBV12-4 to TRBJ2-7; no clear D gene. This TCR derives from a man aged 60 to 69 with acute or convalescent COVID-19. CDR3 region: CASSPDRREQYF. The CDR3, as DNA: TGTGCCAGCAGTCCTGATAGGCGGGAGCAGTACTTC.